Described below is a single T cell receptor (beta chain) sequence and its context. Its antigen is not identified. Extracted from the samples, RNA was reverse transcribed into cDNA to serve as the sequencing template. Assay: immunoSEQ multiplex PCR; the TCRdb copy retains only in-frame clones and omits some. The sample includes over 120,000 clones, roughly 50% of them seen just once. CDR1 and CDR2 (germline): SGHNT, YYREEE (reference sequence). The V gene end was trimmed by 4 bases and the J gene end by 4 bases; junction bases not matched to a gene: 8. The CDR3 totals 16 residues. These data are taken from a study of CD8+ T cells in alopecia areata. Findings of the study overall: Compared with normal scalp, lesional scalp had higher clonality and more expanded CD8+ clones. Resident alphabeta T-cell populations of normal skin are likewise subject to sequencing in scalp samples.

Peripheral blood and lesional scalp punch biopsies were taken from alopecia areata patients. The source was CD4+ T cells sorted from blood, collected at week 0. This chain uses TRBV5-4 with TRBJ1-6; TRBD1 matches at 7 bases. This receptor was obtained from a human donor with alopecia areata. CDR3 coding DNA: TGTGCCAGCAGCACGATACAGGGGCTTTATAATTCACCCCTCCACTTT. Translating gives CASSTIQGLYNSPLHF.